The 30 T cell receptor beta chains below come from one sample, sequenced in a study of T cells in Graves' hyperthyroidism and ophthalmopathy (dated by TCRdb to between 2018 and 2020). The protocol used for the library was multiplex PCR. Sequenced using an Illumina HiSeq 2000. Amplification of TCR beta CDR3 regions was carried out from RNA transcripts. The first round of RT-PCR for the TCR CDR3 was performed with the HTBI primer set and the Qiagen OneStep RT-PCR kit. TCRdb took the public reads, trimmed them with fastp at Q25, ran MiXCR for clone calling and kept in-frame beta chains. Rows with a matching CDR3 protein are joined into one entry that keeps the most common DNA and genes. The sample records under 800,000 distinct CDR3 sequences, 14% of which are singletons. Of the sample, about a tenth is held by the ten largest clones. Sequences were obtained from blood. The receptors were gathered from a woman aged 18 to 35 with Graves' hyperthyroidism.

Many counts were recorded for this clonotype. This sequence joins TRBV7-8 and TRBJ1-1, with D perhaps matching TRBD1 (6 bases). The germline gives CDR1 SGHVS, CDR2 FQNEAQ. V lost 6 bases and J 1 base, leaving 21 bases between the germline ends. The CDR3 consists of 17 residues. Written as DNA, the CDR3 is TGTGCCAGCAGGTTGGGCAGGGGAGGAGAGAGGAACACTGAAGCTTTCTTT. Translating gives CASRLGRGGERNTEAFF.

This clonotype was recorded many times. The rearrangement uses TRBV7-2 and TRBJ2-1, with 10 positions matching TRBD2. J lost 7 bases, V lost 2 bases, and 14 bases had no gene match. This CDR3 comprises 18 residues. Germline CDR1 SGHTA, CDR2 FQGNSA. Here the CDR3 reads CASSLRPGASGSSNEQFF. The CDR3 region has the DNA TGTGCCAGCAGCTTAAGGCCGGGGGCTAGCGGGAGTTCGAATGAGCAGTTCTTC.

The CDR3 reads CASSFLTPGQRAFF. As DNA, the CDR3 is TGTGCCAGCAGCTTCTTGACGCCGGGACAAAGAGCTTTCTTT. The chain uses TRBV27 and TRBJ1-1, with D tentatively TRBD1 (6 bases). The CDR3 extends over 14 amino acids. Germline V gene sequence: CDR1 MNHEY, CDR2 SMNVEV (reference sequence). Trimming left V 6 bases short and J 10 bases short, with 21 bases between.

This clonotype was observed a handful of times. J is TRBJ2-7 and V is TRBV7-9; D might be TRBD1 or TRBD2, each matching 5 bases. Germline values: CDR1 SEHNR, CDR2 FQNEAQ (reference sequence). This CDR3 spans 15 amino acids. Between the trimmed V and J ends, which lost 1 base and 9 bases, there was a span of 19 bases. The CDR3 region has the DNA TGTGCCAGCAGCTTAGGGACCCGGGACCTTTTGGGGCAGTACTTC. Its translation is CASSLGTRDLLGQYF.

This chain uses TRBV10-3 with TRBJ1-2, with D possibly TRBD1 on 6 matching bases. V was pared by 2 bases and J by 5 bases, with 33 bases between. The CDR3 totals 21 residues. CDR1 and CDR2 (germline): ENHRY, SYGVKD. CDR3 DNA sequence: TGTGCCATCAGTGAGCGACAGGTAAAACAGGGAGGGGAGCGTGTCCGATATGGCTACACCTTC. Amino acids: CAISERQVKQGGERVRYGYTF.

This clonotype was detected ten times or more. The chain is built from TRBV28 and TRBJ1-1, with D possibly being TRBD1 (6 bases). V was trimmed by 4 bases and J by 4 bases, leaving 19 bases between them. Per the germline V gene, CDR1 is MDHEN and CDR2 is SYDVKM. CDR3 size: 16 residues. The CDR3 coding sequence is TGTGCCAGCAGTTCCGCCCCGACAGGCCGTTCCACTGAAGCTTTCTTT. This sequence encodes CASSSAPTGRSTEAFF.

This clonotype has only a few counts. The chain recombines TRBV28 with TRBJ2-1; 9 bases fit TRBD2. This CDR3 region has 16 residues. In germline, CDR1 is MDHEN, CDR2 SYDVKM. Trimming removed 1 base from V and 6 bases from J; junction bases left unmatched: 7. The CDR3 is CASSLSSGLAGNEQFF. CDR3 in DNA: TGTGCCAGCAGTTTATCATCGGGACTAGCCGGCAATGAGCAGTTCTTC.

This clonotype was seen a few times. The rearrangement uses TRBV18 and TRBJ1-1; 9 positions agree with TRBD1. Germline trimming cut 2 bases from V and 0 bases from J; bases unmatched to any gene: 7. Germline V gives CDR1 KGHSH, CDR2 LQKENI. CDR3 length: 17 residues. CDR3 nucleotide sequence: TGTGCCAGCTCACCAAGATTAACAGGGGGCATGAACACTGAAGCTTTCTTT. This translates into CASSPRLTGGMNTEAFF.

This clonotype appeared a few times. The gene calls are TRBV12-3 or TRBV12-4 and TRBJ2-2; D is unclear. The CDR3 is made up of 13 amino acids. V was shortened by 3 bases and J by 7 bases, with 9 bases between the two germline ends. In nucleotides, the CDR3 is TGTGCCAGCAGTTTTGTTATTGGCGGGGAGCTGTTTTTT. It translates to CASSFVIGGELFF.

This clonotype was counted at least ten times. The chain uses TRBV30 and TRBJ2-3, with D possibly matching TRBD2 (6 bases). This CDR3 comprises 16 residues. From germline, CDR1 is GTSNPN and CDR2 SVGIG (reference sequence). Between the trimmed V and J ends, which lost 4 bases and 0 bases, there was a span of 17 bases. CDR3 residues: CAWKWGEVTSTDTQYF. CDR3 DNA: TGTGCCTGGAAGTGGGGGGAGGTCACGAGCACAGATACGCAGTATTTT.

This clonotype was counted at least ten times. The V call is TRBV28, the J call TRBJ1-2; D unclear. Trimming shortened V by 7 bases and J by 7 bases, and 13 bases separated the two germline ends. CDR1 is MDHEN and CDR2 is SYDVKM in the germline V gene. The CDR3 is 12 residues long. The CDR3 reads CASTTVDGGYTF. The CDR3 DNA reads TGTGCCAGCACGACGGTGGATGGTGGCTACACCTTC.

This clonotype was observed a few times. The V call is TRBV30, the J call TRBJ2-3; D may be TRBD2 (5 bases). Trimming shortened V by 4 bases and J by 4 bases, and 12 bases separated the two germline ends. Germline CDR1 reads GTSNPN; CDR2 reads SVGIG (reference sequence). The CDR3 covers 13 residues. The CDR3 region is CAWNTGWADTQYF. Written as DNA, the CDR3 is TGTGCCTGGAACACGGGGTGGGCAGATACGCAGTATTTT.

At least ten counts were recorded for this clonotype. The J gene is TRBJ2-7, the V gene TRBV18; D gene ambiguous. The CDR3 spans 15 residues. CDR1 and CDR2 from the germline V gene are KGHSH and LQKENI. Trimming removed 3 bases from V and 2 bases from J, with 14 bases in between. CDR3 amino acids: CASSPSRRSPYEQYF. Written as DNA, the CDR3 is TGTGCCAGCTCACCGTCCAGGCGGAGTCCCTACGAGCAGTACTTC.

This clonotype has just a few counts. This chain joins TRBV27 and TRBJ1-5; D call uncertain. The V and J ends lost 3 bases and 9 bases respectively, with 12 bases between them. Germline V gives CDR1 MNHEY, CDR2 SMNVEV (reference sequence). This CDR3 comprises 13 residues. The CDR3 DNA reads TGTGCCAGCAGTTTCGACGGCCTGGGGCCCCAGCATTTT. It codes for CASSFDGLGPQHF.

This clonotype has at least ten counts. The gene calls are TRBV7-9 and TRBJ1-1; D is ambiguous. The CDR3 consists of 14 residues. Looked up from germline, CDR1 is SEHNR and CDR2 is FQNEAQ (reference sequence). Trimming cost V 5 bases and J 1 base, with 11 bases left between them. The CDR3 DNA is TGTGCCAGCAGCGCCCGGACGGAGAACACTGAAGCTTTCTTT. The encoded protein is CASSARTENTEAFF.

The chain employs TRBV7-9 and TRBJ2-7; the D gene could be TRBD1 or TRBD2 (6 bases each). V dropped 1 base and J dropped 5 bases, with 12 bases sitting between them. The CDR3 has 14 residues. Looked up from germline, CDR1 is SEHNR and CDR2 is FQNEAQ (reference sequence). CDR3 nucleotides: TGTGCCAGCAGCTTAGGGGGGGCGGTAGACGAGCAGTACTTC. Its translation: CASSLGGAVDEQYF.

This clonotype occurred a few times. This rearrangement joins TRBV5-1 to TRBJ1-3; D gene uncertain. Per germline, CDR1 SGHRS and CDR2 YFSETQ. With 4 bases removed from V and 4 bases from J, the gap between germline ends came to 18 bases. The CDR3 contains 16 residues. CDR3 in amino acids: CASSTQPADSGNTIYF. Written as DNA, the CDR3 is TGCGCCAGCAGCACCCAACCAGCCGACTCCGGAAACACCATATATTTT.

In its sample, this clonotype was seen many times. CDR3 sequence: CASSGYSRTGSYGYTF. The CDR3 DNA reads TGTGCCAGCAGTGGGTACAGTCGAACGGGCAGTTATGGCTACACCTTC. The chain has TRBV2 and TRBJ1-2; D not resolved. The CDR3 length is 16 residues. V lost 4 bases and J lost 5, with 20 bases in between. Per germline, CDR1 SNHLY and CDR2 FYNNEI.

A few counts support this clonotype. The chain couples TRBV5-1 to TRBJ2-7; the D gene is possibly TRBD1 (5 bases). From germline, CDR1 is SGHRS and CDR2 YFSETQ. Trimming removed 0 bases from V and 7 bases from J, with 14 bases in between. This CDR3 spans 14 amino acids. The CDR3 nucleotides are TGCGCCAGCAGCTTGGATGGCAGGGTAGGGGAGCAGTACTTC. This translates into CASSLDGRVGEQYF.

V is TRBV29-1 and J is TRBJ2-1; 8 nucleotides agree with TRBD2. The CDR3 covers 14 residues. Unmatched junction bases numbered 5, after V lost 4 bases and J lost 3 bases. CDR1 is SQVTM, CDR2 ANQGSEA, per germline. For the CDR3, the DNA is TGCAGCGTTGTAGGACGGGGGGGCTACAATGAGCAGTTCTTC. Translating gives CSVVGRGGYNEQFF.

This clonotype was seen a handful of times. The V call is TRBV7-9, the J call TRBJ2-5, with TRBD2 as a possible D gene (6 bases). Looked up from germline, CDR1 is SEHNR and CDR2 is FQNEAQ (reference sequence). CDR3 length: 13 residues. With 5 bases removed from V and 5 bases from J, the gap between germline ends came to 12 bases. CDR3 nucleotide sequence: TGTGCCAGCAGCATGGGACTTCGGGAGACCCAGTACTTC. Its protein is CASSMGLRETQYF.

J is TRBJ2-7 and V is TRBV2, with TRBD2 identical over 8 bases. Germline trimming cut 7 bases from V and 3 bases from J; bases unmatched to any gene: 14. The V gene's germline CDR1 is SNHLY and CDR2 FYNNEI. The CDR3 loop spans 16 amino acids. CDR3 residues: CASTTDTSGALYEQYF. CDR3 DNA sequence: TGTGCCAGCACGACTGACACTAGCGGAGCTCTCTACGAGCAGTACTTC. The variable domain in full, completed from reference TRBV2 and TRBJ2-7, reads EPEVTQTPSHQVTQMGQEVILRCVPISNHLYFYWYRQILGQKVEFLVSFYNNEISEKSEIFDDQFSVERPDGSNFTLKIRSTKLEDSAMYFCASTTDTSGALYEQYFGPGTRLTVT.

This clonotype was seen repeatedly, ten times or more. V and J are TRBV20-1 and TRBJ2-5, with D possibly called TRBD1 or TRBD2 (5 bases each). This CDR3 is 19 amino acids long. Trimming stripped 2 bases from V and 5 bases from J, with 30 bases between. Germline V gene sequence: CDR1 DFQATT, CDR2 SNEGSKA (reference sequence). This CDR3 reads CSARSPAWSVWDPPETQYF. In nucleotides, the CDR3 is TGCAGTGCTAGATCGCCGGCGTGGAGTGTGTGGGACCCGCCGGAGACCCAGTACTTC.

J is TRBJ2-1 and V is TRBV7-9, with 13 bases identical to TRBD2. Per the germline V gene, CDR1 is SEHNR and CDR2 is FQNEAQ (reference sequence). CDR3 length: 14 residues. The ends lost 10 bases at V and 7 bases at J; junction bases unmatched: 7. The DNA of the CDR3 is TGTGCCATAGGCGGGACTAGCGGGAATAATGAGCAGTTCTTC. Its protein is CAIGGTSGNNEQFF.

This clonotype was seen only a few times. J is TRBJ2-6 and V is TRBV20-1, with 8 bases aligning to TRBD1. The germline V gene encodes CDR1 DFQATT and CDR2 SNEGSKA (reference sequence). The CDR3 totals 17 residues. V was clipped by 6 bases and J by 0 bases; unmatched bases: 10. CDR3 DNA sequence: TGCAGTGCCCTAAAGGGGACAGGCTTCTCTGGGGCCAACGTCCTGACTTTC. This codes for CSALKGTGFSGANVLTF.

The gene calls are TRBV28 and TRBJ1-5, with TRBD1 matching over 7 bases. The germline V gene encodes CDR1 MDHEN and CDR2 SYDVKM. The CDR3 consists of 15 residues. The V gene end was trimmed by 4 bases and the J gene end by 2 bases; junction bases not matched to a gene: 5. The CDR3 DNA is TGTGCCAGCAGTTCCCTACAGGGGCGCAATCAGCCCCAGCATTTT. It encodes CASSSLQGRNQPQHF. The whole variable domain, filled in from reference TRBV28 and TRBJ1-5, reads DVKVTQSSRYLVKRTGEKVFLECVQDMDHENMFWYRQDPGLGLRLIYFSYDVKMKEKGDIPEGYSVSREKKERFSLILESASTNQTSMYLCASSSLQGRNQPQHFGDGTRLSIL.

This clonotype was observed a handful of times. J is TRBJ1-1 and V is TRBV12-3 or TRBV12-4; D is undetermined. The V gene lost 2 bases and the J gene lost 4 bases, with 8 bases spanning the gap. This CDR3 has 13 amino acids. DNA of the CDR3: TGTGCCAGCAGTTTACCACACCTCACTGAAGCTTTCTTT. Protein sequence: CASSLPHLTEAFF.

The rearrangement joins TRBV19 to TRBJ2-3; D is unclear. Trimming cost V 4 bases and J 1 base, with 6 bases left between them. Germline values: CDR1 LNHDA, CDR2 SQIVND (reference sequence). The CDR3 runs 13 residues. The CDR3 here is CASSRHGTDTQYF. In DNA form, the CDR3 reads TGTGCCAGTAGTAGACACGGCACAGATACGCAGTATTTT.

This clonotype was seen repeatedly, ten times or more. The rearrangement joins TRBV7-8 to TRBJ2-3; D is perhaps TRBD2 (5 bases). V was trimmed by 6 bases and J by 0 bases, leaving 7 bases between them. The CDR3 contains 13 residues. The germline V gene encodes CDR1 SGHVS and CDR2 FQNEAQ. The CDR3 reads CASRQRSTDTQYF. The CDR3 DNA is TGTGCCAGCAGACAGCGGAGCACAGATACGCAGTATTTT.

This clonotype was picked up many times. V usage is TRBV6-1 and J usage is TRBJ1-1; perhaps TRBD1 as D (6 bases). The length of the CDR3 is 13 residues. Germline values: CDR1 MNHNS, CDR2 SASEGT. Trimming took off 6 bases at V and 1 base at J, with 9 bases between the two ends. CDR3 sequence: CASRDSKNTEAFF. The CDR3 nucleotides are TGTGCCAGCAGGGACAGCAAGAACACTGAAGCTTTCTTT.